This is a list of T cell receptor beta chains from one sample in a study of shared clonotypes between healthy human individuals. Profiled with immunoSEQ multiplex PCR; TCRdb holds only in-frame clones, not every one. The data show 2 million to 3 million clones, 80% to 95% seen once. Sequenced: naive CD4+ T cells from PBMCs. Receptor source: a young man in good health. Some clones in this sample may be carry-over from other donors' samples. CDR3s include the opening cysteine and the closing phenylalanine or tryptophan. The order of the fields is V gene, J gene, clone size, CDR3 protein. Rows give clone size only sometimes, using once, few, many, or a class for an expanded clone.

>TRBV7-3|TRBJ2-1|-
CASSLMAGTGAPNEQFF
>TRBV5-1|TRBJ2-3|once
CASSLAASGVTDTQYF
>TRBV18|TRBJ1-4|few
CASSPPSGEKLFF
>TRBV28|TRBJ2-2|once
CASSLPGLRGTGELFF
>TRBV6-5|TRBJ2-2|-
CASSYFPLGTGELFF
>TRBV18|TRBJ2-5|-
CASSPGLVETQYF
>TRBV2|TRBJ1-2|-
CASSEALRQTGSNYGYTF
>TRBV10-3|TRBJ1-1|-
CAISDSMNTEAFF
>TRBV6-1|TRBJ2-1|-
CASSEEWGRLYNEQFF
>TRBV15|TRBJ2-1|-
CATSRDPGTGPYNEQFF
>TRBV29-1|TRBJ2-3|-
CSVGGGFTDTQYF
>TRBV11-3|TRBJ2-3|-
CASSPHPGDTQYF
>TRBV6-1|TRBJ2-5|-
CASSLRGGETQYF
>TRBV19|TRBJ1-2|-
CATTSGGGNGYTF
>TRBV7-9|TRBJ2-7|-
CASSPLTGIAYEQYF
>TRBV18|TRBJ2-7|-
CASSQLGLAVEQYF
>TRBV2|TRBJ2-5|-
CASRGDSYQETQYF
>TRBV25-1|TRBJ2-6|once
CASSREGTGANVLTF
>TRBV7-7|TRBJ2-4|-
CASSPVERRGILAKNIQYF
>TRBV5-1|TRBJ2-1|-
CASSGYGTSGRASYEQFF
>TRBV28|TRBJ1-6|-
CASRTGYKNSPLHF
>TRBV11-2|TRBJ1-2|-
CASSLHGTGAAYGYTF
>TRBV6-5|TRBJ2-5|-
CASSSHVTGELETQYF
>TRBV7-3|TRBJ2-5|-
CASSLDGKGNSQETQYF
>TRBV5-1|TRBJ2-3|-
CASSFRETDTQYF
>TRBV11-2|TRBJ1-1|-
CASSMPGTGAGAFF
>TRBV10-3|TRBJ2-3|-
CAISRQESTDTQYF
>TRBV28|TRBJ2-5|-
CASRLQGAGQETQYF
>TRBV28|TRBJ2-7|-
CASSPGLAGQGEQYF
>TRBV5-8|TRBJ2-1|-
CASSSRLAGAYNEQFF
>TRBV25-1|TRBJ2-7|-
CASSVGGRSSYEQYF
>TRBV6-5|TRBJ2-1|-
CASYRRYNEQFF
>TRBV6-5|TRBJ2-3|-
CASSRLALSDTQYF
>TRBV5-8|TRBJ2-7|once
CASSPAFGTILEQYF
>TRBV27|TRBJ1-5|-
CASGGGRILNQPQHF
>TRBV7-9|TRBJ1-3|-
CAGAGSGNTIYF
>TRBV27|TRBJ1-1|-
CASSPYRGPGTEAFF
>TRBV30|TRBJ1-1|few
CAWSDFPGQTHEAFF
>TRBV5-6|TRBJ1-2|-
CASSLLGQGASNYGYTF
>TRBV7-6|TRBJ2-7|-
CASSLAGGARVEQYF
>TRBV18|TRBJ2-3|-
CASSPPGPARYTQYF
>TRBV7-9|TRBJ1-2|-
CATTNTGIVGYTF
>TRBV7-9|TRBJ1-1|-
CASSRQGNTEAFF
>TRBV9|TRBJ2-7|-
CASSAPGSPYEQYF
>TRBV19|TRBJ1-2|-
CASSTHRTSEGYTF
>TRBV6-5|TRBJ2-7|few
CASSSGVKQYF
>TRBV5-1|TRBJ2-7|-
CASSAGTGYEQYF
>TRBV10-3|TRBJ2-4|-
CAISEGVAKNIQYF
>TRBV7-9|TRBJ2-3|-
CASTPTGYTQYF
>TRBV7-9|TRBJ1-4|-
CASGPQGALNEKLFF
>TRBV5-4|TRBJ2-7|-
CASSLSRASYEQYF
>TRBV6-1|TRBJ2-1|-
CASTSGGATQFF
>TRBV10-3|TRBJ2-1|-
CAISELAGGPSEQFF
>TRBV5-6|TRBJ2-6|-
CASSLGISGANVLTF
>TRBV25-1|-|-
CASSERRVFEQYF